These T cell receptor beta chains were read from a single sample in a study of blood T cell repertoires in COVID-19. Profiling relied on immunoSEQ multiplex PCR, and the TCRdb table lists in-frame clones only, not all of them. The sample contains approximately 500,000 clones, roughly 89% of which appear only once. The sample consisted of peripheral blood. Receptors originate from a man between 18 and 35 years old with COVID-19, enrolled during active disease. CDR3s include the opening cysteine and the closing phenylalanine or tryptophan. Fields, in order: V gene, D gene, clone size, J gene, CDR3 DNA, CDR3 protein. D genes are given only for firm matches. Size is stated for part of the rows, as once, few or many counts, or as a class when the clone is expanded.

TRBV5-1	TRBD2	.	TRBJ2-1	TGCGCCAGCAGCTTGACCCTAGCGGGAGTAACCTACAATGAGCAGTTCTTC	CASSLTLAGVTYNEQFF
TRBV11-3	TRBD2	.	TRBJ2-3	TGTGCCAGCAGCGCCCTTAGCGGGGAGGGGAATACGCAGTATTTT	CASSALSGEGNTQYF
TRBV6-5	.	.	TRBJ1-6	TGTGCCAGCAGCCAAGGACTGATTTCACCCCTCCACTTT	CASSQGLISPLHF
TRBV5-8	TRBD1	few	TRBJ2-1	TGTGCCAGCAGCTTGGGACAGGGTGGCTACAATGAGCAGTTCTTC	CASSLGQGGYNEQFF
TRBV10-2	TRBD2	.	TRBJ2-2	TGCGCCGCAACTAGCGGGGGGACGGGTGCCGGGGAGCTGTTTTTT	CAATSGGTGAGELFF
TRBV18	.	.	TRBJ1-4	TGTGCCAGCTCACCACCGGGGAGTAGTCCTAATGAAAAACTGTTTTTT	CASSPPGSSPNEKLFF
TRBV7-2	TRBD1	few	TRBJ2-1	TGTGCCAGCAGCAGGGACAGGGGAATCTACAATGAGCAGTTCTTC	CASSRDRGIYNEQFF
TRBV4-1	.	.	TRBJ2-2	TGCGCCAGCAGCCAAGATGGAGGGGGGGGCACCGGGGAGCTGTTTTTT	CASSQDGGGGTGELFF
TRBV15	TRBD2	.	TRBJ2-3	TGTGCCACCAGCAGGACTAGCGGCACAGATACGCAGTATTTT	CATSRTSGTDTQYF
TRBV5-1	.	few	TRBJ1-6	TGCGCCAGCAGCATGGACAGATTCTATAATTCACCCCTCCACTTT	CASSMDRFYNSPLHF
TRBV3-1/TRBV3-2	TRBD2	once	TRBJ2-1	TGTGCCAGCAGCTTCCTCACTAGCGGGAGGGCCTATGAGCAGTTCTTC	CASSFLTSGRAYEQFF
TRBV18	TRBD1	once	TRBJ2-7	TGTGCCAGCTCTCCCGGGACAGGGGGCTCCCACGAGCAGTACTTC	CASSPGTGGSHEQYF
TRBV10-3	TRBD2	.	TRBJ2-3	TGTGCCATCAGTGGGACTAGCGGGGGGGCCAAAACAGATACGCAGTATTTT	CAISGTSGGAKTDTQYF
TRBV11-2	.	.	TRBJ2-5	TGTGCCAGCAGCTCCCCGGGACGCCAAAGGGGGGAGACCCAGTACTTC	CASSSPGRQRGETQYF
TRBV5-5	TRBD1	.	TRBJ1-4	TGTGCCAGCAGCTCCCGGACAGGGGAAGGTGAAAAACTGTTTTTT	CASSSRTGEGEKLFF
TRBV3-1/TRBV3-2	.	.	TRBJ2-5	TGTGCCAGCAGCTTCGGAGGTGCCGAGACCCAGTACTTC	CASSFGGAETQYF
TRBV2	.	.	TRBJ2-5	TGTGCCAGCAGTTCCAGCGGGCTAAACCAAGAGACCCAGTACTTC	CASSSSGLNQETQYF
TRBV5-1	.	.	TRBJ2-2	TGCGCCAGCAGCTTGGGAAGGGCGGGCACCGGGGAGCTGTTTTTT	CASSLGRAGTGELFF
TRBV29-1	.	.	TRBJ1-1	TGCAGCCCATCACGAGCGGAAAACACTGAAGCTTTCTTT	CSPSRAENTEAFF
TRBV15	.	.	TRBJ1-6	TGTGCCACCAGCAGAGATACGGGGGTCTTGAGGGATTCACCCCTCCACTTT	CATSRDTGVLRDSPLHF
TRBV11-3	.	.	TRBJ2-1	TGTGCCAGCAGACTACTGGGGAGCGGGCATGGCAATGAGCAGTTCTTC	CASRLLGSGHGNEQFF
TRBV30	TRBD2	.	TRBJ2-1	TGTGCCTGGAGTGTAGCGGGAGGTCCCAATGAGCAGTTCTTC	CAWSVAGGPNEQFF
TRBV3-1/TRBV3-2	.	.	TRBJ2-2	TGTGCCAGCAGCCAAGATTGGCTAGCGACCAACACCGGGGAGCTGTTTTTT	CASSQDWLATNTGELFF
TRBV6-4	TRBD2	.	TRBJ2-2	TGTGCCAGCAGCCCCCGGGGGGCCGGGGAGCTGTTTTTT	CASSPRGAGELFF
TRBV6-5	.	.	TRBJ1-6	TGTGCCAGCAATTCAGGCAGCTCCTATAATTCACCCCTCCACTTT	CASNSGSSYNSPLHF
TRBV13	TRBD2	.	TRBJ2-1	TGTGCCAGCAGCTTTCGCGGGAGCAATGAGCAGTTCTTC	CASSFRGSNEQFF
TRBV12-3/TRBV12-4	.	.	TRBJ1-2	TGTGCCAGCAGGTTTGGTATGCGCAATGGCTACACCTTC	CASRFGMRNGYTF
TRBV19	.	few	TRBJ1-5	TGTGCCAGTAGTATGATGGGGCAGGGGCGACAGCCCCAGCATTTT	CASSMMGQGRQPQHF
TRBV6-5	.	.	TRBJ2-7	TGTGCCAGCAGTTACGGGACAACCCGATTTGGGTTCGAGCAGTACTTC	CASSYGTTRFGFEQYF
TRBV5-1	TRBD1	.	TRBJ1-5	TGCGCCAGCAGCTTAGGGCAGGGGGATCAGCCCCAGCATTTT	CASSLGQGDQPQHF
TRBV24-1	.	.	TRBJ2-1	TGTGCCACCAGTGATGCATCGTTGGAGGGCTCCTACAATGAGCAGTTCTTC	CATSDASLEGSYNEQFF
TRBV11-2	.	.	TRBJ2-5	TGTGCCAGCAGCTTTTCGCTCGAGGGAGAGACCCAGTACTTC	CASSFSLEGETQYF
TRBV10-1	.	.	TRBJ2-3	TGCGCCAGCAGTGAGTCGGAGCCAGATACGCAGTATTTT	CASSESEPDTQYF
TRBV19	.	.	TRBJ2-3	TGTGCCAGTAGTATAGGGCGGTTTCCCCCAGATACGCAGTATTTT	CASSIGRFPPDTQYF
TRBV7-9	.	.	TRBJ1-2	TGTGCCAGCAGCTTAGTGCAGGGAAACTATGGCTACACCTTC	CASSLVQGNYGYTF
TRBV4-2	.	.	TRBJ2-7	TGTGCCAGCAGCCAAGAAGTAGTAGCCTACGAGCAGTACTTC	CASSQEVVAYEQYF
TRBV25-1	.	.	TRBJ1-6	TGTGCCAGCAGCGATGGCAGAAATTCACCCCTCCACTTT	CASSDGRNSPLHF
TRBV18	TRBD1	.	TRBJ1-6	TGTGCCAGCTCAGTAGACAGGGGTAATTCACCCCTCCACTTT	CASSVDRGNSPLHF
TRBV5-1	.	.	TRBJ1-5	TGCGCCAGCAGCTTGACAGAAGATCAGCCCCAGCATTTT	CASSLTEDQPQHF
TRBV24-1	.	once	TRBJ2-5	TGTGCCACCAGTGATTTCGGGAGACAGTACCAAGAGACCCAGTACTTC	CATSDFGRQYQETQYF
TRBV2	TRBD2	.	TRBJ2-1	TGTGCCAGCAGTGAATCGGCGGGAGGGATAAACAATGAGCAGTTCTTC	CASSESAGGINNEQFF
TRBV5-4	.	.	TRBJ2-2	TGTGCCAGCAGCCCGGACAGCGCGAACACCGGGGAGCTGTTTTTT	CASSPDSANTGELFF
TRBV14	TRBD2	.	TRBJ2-5	TGTGCCAGCAGCCAAGTAGGTTCGGGACTAGCGGGATTTTTGTTTCCGGAAGAGACCCAGTACTTC	CASSQVGSGLAGFLFPEETQYF
TRBV7-9	.	.	TRBJ1-5	TGTGCCAGCAGCCTCGCGGGGGAACAGCCCCAGCATTTT	CASSLAGEQPQHF
TRBV14	.	.	TRBJ2-2	TGTGCCAGCAGCCCGGGACTCCAAACCGGGGAGCTGTTTTTT	CASSPGLQTGELFF
TRBV6-5	TRBD2	.	TRBJ2-1	TGTGCCAGCAGACCCCTAGCGGGAGTCCCCAATGAGCAGTTCTTC	CASRPLAGVPNEQFF
TRBV19	.	.	TRBJ2-3	TGTGCCAGTAGTAGCAGGGGTTGGGGCACAGATACGCAGTATTTT	CASSSRGWGTDTQYF
TRBV5-1	.	.	TRBJ2-7	TGCGCCAGCAGCTTTTTTGCGGCCTCCTACGAGCAGTACTTC	CASSFFAASYEQYF
TRBV6-1	.	.	TRBJ2-5	TGTGCCAGCAGTTCGAACAGGGTCGCGAGTGAGACCCAGTACTTC	CASSSNRVASETQYF
TRBV20-1	.	.	TRBJ2-7	TGCAGTGCTAGTGAGGAGAACCCTTTAGAGCAGTACTTC	CSASEENPLEQYF
TRBV7-9	.	once	TRBJ2-7	TGTGCCAGCAGCTTGGGCGGAGGGGTGGACGAGCAGTACTTC	CASSLGGGVDEQYF
TRBV6-4	TRBD2	.	TRBJ2-3	TGTGCCAGCAGTGACTCGAGACTAGCGGGAGGGAGCACAGATACGCAGTATTTT	CASSDSRLAGGSTDTQYF
TRBV4-2	TRBD2	.	TRBJ2-7	TGTGCCAGCAGCCAAGTATTAGCGGGCGACTCCTACGAGCAGTACTTC	CASSQVLAGDSYEQYF
TRBV2	.	.	TRBJ1-3	TGTGCCAGCGGCGGCGGGACTACTCACTCTGGAAACACCATATATTTT	CASGGGTTHSGNTIYF
TRBV27	.	.	TRBJ2-3	TGTGCCAGCAGTTTAGGCCAGGGTAGGGGTACGCAGTATTTT	CASSLGQGRGTQYF